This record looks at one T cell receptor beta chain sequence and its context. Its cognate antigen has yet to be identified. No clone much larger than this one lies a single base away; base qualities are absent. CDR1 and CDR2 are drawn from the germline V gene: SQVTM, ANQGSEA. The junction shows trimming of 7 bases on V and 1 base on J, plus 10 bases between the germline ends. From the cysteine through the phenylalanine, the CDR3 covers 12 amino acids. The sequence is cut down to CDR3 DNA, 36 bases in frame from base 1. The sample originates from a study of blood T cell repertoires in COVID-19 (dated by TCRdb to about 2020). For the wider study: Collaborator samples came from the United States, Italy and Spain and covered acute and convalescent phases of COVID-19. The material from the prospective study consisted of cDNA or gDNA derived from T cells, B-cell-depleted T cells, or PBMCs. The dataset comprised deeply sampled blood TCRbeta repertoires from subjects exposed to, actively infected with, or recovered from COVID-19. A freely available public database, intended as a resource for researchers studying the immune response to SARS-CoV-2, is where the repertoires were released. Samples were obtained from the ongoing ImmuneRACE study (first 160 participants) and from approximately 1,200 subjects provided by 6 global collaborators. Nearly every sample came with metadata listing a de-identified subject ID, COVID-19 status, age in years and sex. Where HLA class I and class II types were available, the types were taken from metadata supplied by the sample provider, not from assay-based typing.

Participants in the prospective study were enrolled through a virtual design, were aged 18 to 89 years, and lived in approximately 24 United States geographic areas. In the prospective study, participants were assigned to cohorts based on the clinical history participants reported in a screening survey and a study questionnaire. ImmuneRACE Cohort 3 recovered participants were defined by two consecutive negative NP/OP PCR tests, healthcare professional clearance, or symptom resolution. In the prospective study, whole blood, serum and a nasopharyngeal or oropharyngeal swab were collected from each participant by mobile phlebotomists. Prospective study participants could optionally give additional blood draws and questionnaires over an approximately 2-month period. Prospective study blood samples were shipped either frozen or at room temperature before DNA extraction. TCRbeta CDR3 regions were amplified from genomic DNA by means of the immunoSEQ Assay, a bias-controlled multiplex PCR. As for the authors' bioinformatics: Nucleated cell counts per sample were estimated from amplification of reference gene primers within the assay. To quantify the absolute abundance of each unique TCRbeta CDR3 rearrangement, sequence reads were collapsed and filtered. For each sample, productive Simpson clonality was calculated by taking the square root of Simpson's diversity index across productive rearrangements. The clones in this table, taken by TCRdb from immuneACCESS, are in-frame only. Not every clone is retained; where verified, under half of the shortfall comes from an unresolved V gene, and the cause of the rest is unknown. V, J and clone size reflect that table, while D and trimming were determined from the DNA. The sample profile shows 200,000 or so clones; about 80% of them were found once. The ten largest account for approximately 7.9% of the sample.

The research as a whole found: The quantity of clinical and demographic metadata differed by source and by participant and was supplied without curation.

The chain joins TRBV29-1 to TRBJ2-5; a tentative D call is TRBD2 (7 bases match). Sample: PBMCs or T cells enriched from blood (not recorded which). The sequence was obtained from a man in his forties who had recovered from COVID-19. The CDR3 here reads CSGGGAQETQYF. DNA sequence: TGCAGCGGAGGGGGGGCCCAAGAGACCCAGTACTTC.